This T cell receptor (beta chain) was sequenced during a study of CD8 T cells in ankylosing spondylitis. Study results and caveats: From matched ankylosing spondylitis synovial fluid, disease-linked clones were reportedly recovered at significantly enriched levels.

CDR1 is PRHDT, CDR2 FYEKMQ, per germline (reference sequence). CDR3 length: 15 residues. Deletions cut 5 bases from V and 4 bases from J, with 17 bases between. Each CDR3 protein gets one entry after TCRdb re-called the 5' RACE reads with MiXCR. The sample has under 450,000 distinct CDR3 sequences, 20% seen once. Notes on this clonotype: Its cognate antigen is unknown.

The TCR sequence derives from a male donor with ankylosing spondylitis or in good health (not recorded which). The specimen sequenced was blood, either unsorted or a sorted T cell fraction (not recorded which). This sequence joins TRBV13 and TRBJ1-2; weak D call: TRBD1 (6 bases). In DNA form, the CDR3 reads TGTGCCAGCAGCAGTAAGGGGACACCCCGCTATGGCTACACCTTC. Translated: CASSSKGTPRYGYTF.